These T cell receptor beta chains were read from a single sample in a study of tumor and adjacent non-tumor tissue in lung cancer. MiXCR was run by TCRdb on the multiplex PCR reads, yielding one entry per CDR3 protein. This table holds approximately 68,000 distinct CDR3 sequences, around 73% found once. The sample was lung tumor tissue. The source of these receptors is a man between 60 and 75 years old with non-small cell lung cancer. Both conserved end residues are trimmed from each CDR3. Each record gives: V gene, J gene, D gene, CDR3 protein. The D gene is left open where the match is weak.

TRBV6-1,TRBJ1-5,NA,ARNPSLSNQPQH
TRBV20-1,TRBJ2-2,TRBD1,STRHGTANTGELF
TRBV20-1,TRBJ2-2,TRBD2,SALGEGRGEDRELF
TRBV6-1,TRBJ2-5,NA,ASTFRQEIQY
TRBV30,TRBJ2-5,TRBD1,AWARTGPQETQY
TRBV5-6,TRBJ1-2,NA,ASSLGGYANYGYT
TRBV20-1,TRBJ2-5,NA,SVLMGGALQETQY
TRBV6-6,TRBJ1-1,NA,TSSYSVNTEAF
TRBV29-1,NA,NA,SVVAGADSTDTQH
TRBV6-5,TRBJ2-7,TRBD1,ASSKTGTLSTPYEQY
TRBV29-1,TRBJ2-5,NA,SVDGYVVGAIGETQY
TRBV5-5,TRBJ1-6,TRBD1,GSSLTGTGGGVSPLH
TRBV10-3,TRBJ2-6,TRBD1,AISGREGGPLGANVLT
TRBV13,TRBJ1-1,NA,ASSFTQNTEAF
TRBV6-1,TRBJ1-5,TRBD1,VSSGSGGLINQPQH
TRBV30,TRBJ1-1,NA,ARSVQGTEAF
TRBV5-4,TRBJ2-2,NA,ASTKGTARNTGELF
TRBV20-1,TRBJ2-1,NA,STLSVLPVTEQF
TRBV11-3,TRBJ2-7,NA,TSSLDRGYERY
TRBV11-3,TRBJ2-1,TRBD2,ASSSQGLAGKNEQF
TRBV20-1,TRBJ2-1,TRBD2,IAVRLAGGCHEQF
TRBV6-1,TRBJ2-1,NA,ASKDTWGFYNEQF
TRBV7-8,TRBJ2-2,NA,ASSLDRVDTGELF
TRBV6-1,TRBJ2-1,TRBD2,AGNRTSGDNEQF
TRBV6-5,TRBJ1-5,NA,ASSRVWADSNQPQH
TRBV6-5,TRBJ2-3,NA,AGGLKLAGDTQY
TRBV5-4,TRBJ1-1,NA,TSRGSGNIEAF
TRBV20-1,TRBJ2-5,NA,SARNRGRGSETHY
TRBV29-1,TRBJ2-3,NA,SVLTPVGGADTQN
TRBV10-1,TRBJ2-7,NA,VSRDFAYEQY
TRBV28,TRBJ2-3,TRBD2,ASSLGWTSGVSTDTQY
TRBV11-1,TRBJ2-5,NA,ASNHSLGQQETQY
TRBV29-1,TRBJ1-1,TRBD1,SDLAGGDTVAL
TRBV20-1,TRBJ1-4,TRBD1,SARQGAEKMF
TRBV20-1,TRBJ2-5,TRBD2,NVRDPSGSGVTQY
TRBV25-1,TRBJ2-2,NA,ASSVGYSGELL
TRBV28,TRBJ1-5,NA,ASSFIHQPQH
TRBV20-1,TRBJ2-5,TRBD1,CVMTGTGVFGTQY
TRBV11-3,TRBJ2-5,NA,ASSLAPDGRGTQY
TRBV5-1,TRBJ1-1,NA,ASSSGGGINTEAF
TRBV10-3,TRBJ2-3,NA,AISDSAISTDTQY
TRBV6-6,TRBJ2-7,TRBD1,ASSGGQGVTYEQY
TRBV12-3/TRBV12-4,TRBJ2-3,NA,VSSSLGEGTDTQY
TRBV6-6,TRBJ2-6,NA,ASIIGSGANILT
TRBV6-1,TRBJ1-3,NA,ASSEGTGPGNTIY
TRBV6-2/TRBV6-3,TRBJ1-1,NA,ASTFPGNTEVF
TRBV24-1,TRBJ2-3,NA,ATRGELGTDTQY
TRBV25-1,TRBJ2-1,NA,ASSESAGSGYNEQF
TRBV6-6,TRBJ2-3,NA,ASSLDTVTQY
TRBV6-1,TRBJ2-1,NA,VNSVDPPAPEQF
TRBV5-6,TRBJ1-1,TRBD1,ASSTRDRDTEAF
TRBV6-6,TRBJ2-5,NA,ASSFAKGNQETQC